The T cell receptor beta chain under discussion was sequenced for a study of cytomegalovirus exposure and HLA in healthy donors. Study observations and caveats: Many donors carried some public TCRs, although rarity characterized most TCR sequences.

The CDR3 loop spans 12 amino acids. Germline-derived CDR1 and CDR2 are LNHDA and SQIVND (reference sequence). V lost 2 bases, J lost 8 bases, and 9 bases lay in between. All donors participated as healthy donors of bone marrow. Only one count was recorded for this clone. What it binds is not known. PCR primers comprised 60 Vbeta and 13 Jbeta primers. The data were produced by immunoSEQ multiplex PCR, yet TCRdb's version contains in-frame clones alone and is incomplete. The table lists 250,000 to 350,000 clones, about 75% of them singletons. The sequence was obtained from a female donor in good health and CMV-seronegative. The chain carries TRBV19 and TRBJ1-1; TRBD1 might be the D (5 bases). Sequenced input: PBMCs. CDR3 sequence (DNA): TGTGCCAGTAGTATACAGGGTGGGGAAGCTTTCTTT. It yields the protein CASSIQGGEAFF.